A selection of T cell receptor beta chains follows, all from one sample in a study of blood T cell repertoires in COVID-19. Profiled with immunoSEQ multiplex PCR; TCRdb holds only in-frame clones, not every one. The table has 250,000 to 350,000 clones, 90% seen once. The source material was peripheral blood. These receptor sequences come from a woman between 45 and 60 years old with COVID-19, enrolled during active disease. CDR3s include the opening cysteine and the closing phenylalanine or tryptophan. D genes are given only for firm matches. Size is omitted from some rows. Given values are once, few, many or a class for expanded clones.

V,D,size,J,DNA,CDR3
TRBV29-1,-,-,TRBJ1-4,TGCAGCGTTGCGGGGGTAGGTGAAAAACTGTTTTTT,CSVAGVGEKLFF
TRBV30,-,-,TRBJ2-7,TGTGCCTGGAGTGGCGTCCCCTACGAGCAGTACTTC,CAWSGVPYEQYF
TRBV5-1,TRBD1,-,TRBJ2-1,TGCGCCAGCAGACGACAGGGGGCTAACTACAATGAGCAGTTCTTC,CASRRQGANYNEQFF
TRBV4-1,-,-,TRBJ2-7,TGCGCCAGCAGCCAAGTGGAGAACGACGAGCAGTACTTC,CASSQVENDEQYF
TRBV6-5,-,-,TRBJ2-1,TGTGCCAGCAGTTTCGCGACAGGAGGCTCCTACAATGAGCAGTTCTTC,CASSFATGGSYNEQFF
TRBV5-1,-,-,TRBJ2-5,TGCGCCAGCAGCTTGAATCAGTACCAAGAGACCCAGTACTTC,CASSLNQYQETQYF
TRBV7-8,TRBD2,-,TRBJ2-1,TGTGCCAGCAGCAGCGGGGGAGGGTCCTACAATGAGCAGTTCTTC,CASSSGGGSYNEQFF
TRBV29-1,TRBD2,-,TRBJ2-7,TGCAGCGTTGAAGCTACGGGACTAGCGAATTACGAGCAGTACTTC,CSVEATGLANYEQYF
TRBV27,-,once,TRBJ2-7,TGTGCCAGCAGTTTCTTAGGGGGGGCTGGAAACGAGCAGTACTTC,CASSFLGGAGNEQYF
TRBV7-2,-,-,TRBJ2-1,TGTGCCAGCAGCCTCTTAGCGGTAAGCTCCTACAATGAGCAGTTCTTC,CASSLLAVSSYNEQFF
TRBV6-2/TRBV6-3,-,once,TRBJ2-1,TGTGCCAGCAGTTATTTGGTCGGGGTCTCCTACAATGAGCAGTTCTTC,CASSYLVGVSYNEQFF
TRBV19,TRBD2,-,TRBJ2-3,TGTGCCAGTAGTATGGCGGGACTAGCGAACCTAGGGACAGATACGCAGTATTTT,CASSMAGLANLGTDTQYF
TRBV13,-,-,TRBJ2-7,TGTGCCAGCAGCCCAGGGGGACTAGACTCCTACGAGCAGTACTTC,CASSPGGLDSYEQYF
TRBV9,TRBD2,few,TRBJ2-7,TGTGCCAGCAGCGTAGCGGGAGGGGGCTACGAGCAGTACTTC,CASSVAGGGYEQYF
TRBV6-5,TRBD1,once,TRBJ2-3,TGTGCCAGCAGTCCCGGGACAGAACTGGCAGATACGCAGTATTTT,CASSPGTELADTQYF
TRBV14,TRBD1,-,TRBJ2-1,TGTGCCAGCAGAGACGCCGGGACAGGGGCCAACAATGAGCAGTTCTTC,CASRDAGTGANNEQFF
TRBV6-5,TRBD1,-,TRBJ1-2,TGTGCCAGCAGTTCGGGGACAGGGGACTATGGCTACACCTTC,CASSSGTGDYGYTF
TRBV27,TRBD2,once,TRBJ2-1,TGTGCCAGCAGTTTGCGTCTAGCGGGCTCCTACAATGAGCAGTTCTTC,CASSLRLAGSYNEQFF
TRBV5-4,TRBD2,-,TRBJ2-1,TGTGCCAGCAGCTTTCTAAGCGGGGAGTCCTACAATGAGCAGTTCTTC,CASSFLSGESYNEQFF
TRBV5-1,-,-,TRBJ2-7,TGCGCCAGCAGCCCCTATTTGGCTCCGGGGGAGCAGTACTTC,CASSPYLAPGEQYF
TRBV30,-,-,TRBJ2-7,TGTGCCTGGAGTAAGGGGAAGGTCTACGAGCAGTACTTC,CAWSKGKVYEQYF
TRBV5-5,-,-,TRBJ2-3,TGTGCCAGCAGCATTGGGACAATGAGATCCACAGATACGCAGTATTTT,CASSIGTMRSTDTQYF
TRBV5-1,-,-,TRBJ2-5,TGCGCCAGCAGCTTGGGTGGAGCAGAGACCCAGTACTTC,CASSLGGAETQYF
TRBV10-3,-,-,TRBJ2-2,TGTGCCATCAGTCCCTTCCGGGACTCCACCGGGGAGCTGTTTTTT,CAISPFRDSTGELFF
TRBV5-1,TRBD1,-,TRBJ1-2,TGCGCCAGCAGCTTTACAGGGGGCGACTATGGCTACACCTTC,CASSFTGGDYGYTF
TRBV6-1,TRBD1,-,TRBJ2-1,TGTGCCAGCAGTGATGGGACAGGGGGCCGGACCGGTCTCTTC,CASSDGTGGRTGLF
TRBV7-2,-,-,TRBJ1-2,TGTGCCAGCAGCTTACTTGGCACAGTTAACTATGGCTACACCTTC,CASSLLGTVNYGYTF
TRBV6-6,TRBD1,-,TRBJ1-2,TGTGCCAGCAGTTCTGCCGACAGGGTCTATGGCTACACCTTC,CASSSADRVYGYTF
TRBV5-8,-,-,TRBJ1-4,TGTGCCAGCAGCGAGGAACTAAAACTGTTTTTT,CASSEELKLFF
TRBV6-4,TRBD2,-,TRBJ2-1,TGTGCCAGCAGTACGACTAGCGGGAGTATTGGTGAGCAGTTCTTC,CASSTTSGSIGEQFF
TRBV7-2,-,once,TRBJ2-7,TGTGCCAGCAGAGCTTCGGGGTACGAGCAGTACTTC,CASRASGYEQYF
TRBV30,-,-,TRBJ1-6,TGTGCCTGGAGGACAGAGAGCAATTCACCCCTCCACTTT,CAWRTESNSPLHF
TRBV10-2,-,many,TRBJ2-1,TGCGCCAGCAGTGCTGGGGCGCCTTCCTACAATGAGCAGTTCTTC,CASSAGAPSYNEQFF
TRBV4-2,-,-,TRBJ2-1,TGTGCCAGCAGCCAAGATATCAATGAGCAGTTCTTC,CASSQDINEQFF
TRBV7-2,-,-,TRBJ1-2,TGTGCCAGCAGCCCGGGGAGGGAGGCCTATGGCTACACCTTC,CASSPGREAYGYTF
TRBV19,-,-,TRBJ2-4,TGTGCCAGTAGTATCGGGGGTTCTGGCAAAAACATTCAGTACTTC,CASSIGGSGKNIQYF
TRBV27,TRBD2,-,TRBJ2-3,TGTGCCAGCAGTTTATGGTTAGCGGGAGATCCGGATACGCAGTATTTT,CASSLWLAGDPDTQYF
TRBV12-5,TRBD2,-,TRBJ2-1,TGTGCTAGTGGTAAGAGCGGGAGGGCCCTCAATGAGCAGTTCTTC,CASGKSGRALNEQFF
TRBV6-5,-,-,TRBJ1-1,TGTGCCAGCAGTTACGTTGTATCCGTGAACACTGAAGCTTTCTTT,CASSYVVSVNTEAFF
TRBV2,-,-,TRBJ2-5,TGTGCCAGCAGAGCCCGGGACAAAGAGACCCAGTACTTC,CASRARDKETQYF
TRBV27,-,-,TRBJ1-1,TGTGCCAGCAGTTTTTACAGGGCGGCTGAAGCTTTCTTT,CASSFYRAAEAFF
TRBV7-9,-,few,TRBJ1-5,TGTGCCAGCAGCTTAAGTAAAGGGGTCTATAGCAATCAGCCCCAGCATTTT,CASSLSKGVYSNQPQHF
TRBV5-1,TRBD1,-,TRBJ2-7,TGCGCCAGCAGCTTGGGACAGGGGATGTTTAAGTACTTC,CASSLGQGMFKYF
TRBV6-5,-,-,TRBJ2-2,TGTGCCAGCAGAGCAGGGAACACCGGGGAGCTGTTTTTT,CASRAGNTGELFF
TRBV28,-,-,TRBJ1-5,TGTGCCAGCAGTTCGAGTCAGCCCCAGCATTTT,CASSSSQPQHF
TRBV4-1,-,-,TRBJ1-1,TGCGCCAGCAGCCTTGGCAGGGGAGGGACTGAAGCTTTCTTT,CASSLGRGGTEAFF
TRBV7-2,-,-,TRBJ2-3,TGTGCCAGCAGCTCCGGACTTATACGCACAGATACGCAGTATTTT,CASSSGLIRTDTQYF
TRBV6-1,-,-,TRBJ1-1,TGTGCCAGCAGTGAAGTGAGGGCAGCAGAAGCTTTCTTT,CASSEVRAAEAFF
TRBV19,-,-,TRBJ2-7,TGTGCCAGTAGTATTCGCGGAGTCGGAGACGAGCAGTACTTC,CASSIRGVGDEQYF
TRBV24-1,-,-,TRBJ2-1,TGTGCCGACGGGGTTCATTACAATGAGCAGTTCTTC,CADGVHYNEQFF
TRBV24-1,-,-,TRBJ1-4,TGTGCCACCAGTGATTCCGACAGATACCTGGAAAAACTGTTTTTT,CATSDSDRYLEKLFF
TRBV14,-,-,TRBJ2-7,TGTGCCAGCAGCCAAGATTCCGTCTACGAGCAGTACTTC,CASSQDSVYEQYF
TRBV25-1,-,-,TRBJ2-1,TGTGCCAGCAGTGAACCCGGACTATCCCGGACGGGGGAGCAGTTCTTC,CASSEPGLSRTGEQFF
TRBV7-2,-,few,TRBJ1-5,TGTGCCAGCAGCCCCGGGGGGCAGAATCAGCCCCAGCATTTT,CASSPGGQNQPQHF
TRBV15,-,-,TRBJ1-5,TGTGCCACCAGCCAGAGGTCTGTAGGAGGGAATCAGCCCCAGCATTTT,CATSQRSVGGNQPQHF
TRBV11-2,-,-,TRBJ1-5,TGTGCCAGCAGCCCAGACGGGGTCAAGTATCAGCCCCAGCATTTT,CASSPDGVKYQPQHF
TRBV5-4,TRBD1,-,TRBJ1-6,TGTGCCAGCAGCGCATTGACAGGGCCCAATTCACCCCTCCACTTT,CASSALTGPNSPLHF